The next 22 T cell receptor beta chains were all read from a single sample in a study of cytomegalovirus exposure and HLA in healthy donors. PCR used 60 Vbeta primers and 13 Jbeta primers. Data came from immunoSEQ multiplex PCR; TCRdb stores just in-frame clones and leaves some out. Found here are 93,000 or so clones; the top ten clones hold 3.5%. The sequenced sample was PBMCs. The receptors derive from a middle-aged man in good health and CMV-seronegative.

V is TRBV28 and J is TRBJ2-7, with TRBD2 identical over 10 bases. The CDR3 runs to 14 residues. V lost 7 bases, J lost 5 bases, and 8 bases stayed unmatched. Germline V gene sequence: CDR1 MDHEN, CDR2 SYDVKM. This chain's CDR3 is CASTSSGRSDEQYF. CDR3 DNA sequence: TGTGCCAGCACATCTAGCGGGAGATCCGACGAGCAGTACTTC.

CDR3: CASRPGWGGTYEQYF. In DNA, the CDR3 is TGCGCCAGCAGACCGGGGTGGGGGGGGACCTACGAGCAGTACTTC. V and J are TRBV5-1 and TRBJ2-7, with 7 nucleotides matching TRBD2. The ends lost 5 bases at V and 2 bases at J; junction bases unmatched: 10. The CDR3 is 15 amino acids. Per germline, CDR1 SGHRS and CDR2 YFSETQ.

This rearrangement joins TRBV10-2 to TRBJ1-2, with D possibly TRBD1 on 6 matching bases. The CDR3 contains 14 residues. Trimming stripped 8 bases from V and 4 bases from J, with 17 bases between. The germline V gene encodes CDR1 WSHSY and CDR2 SAAADI. The CDR3 DNA is TGCGCCAGCGCTGTTCAGGGGCTCGGCTATGGCTACACCTTC. Translation gives CASAVQGLGYGYTF.

The rearrangement joins TRBV27 to TRBJ1-1; tentative D call: TRBD1 (6 bases). Germline assignment: CDR1 MNHEY and CDR2 SMNVEV (reference sequence). There are 17 residues in the CDR3. Trimming stripped 2 bases from V and 6 bases from J, with 22 bases between. The CDR3 loop is CASSLSRGMGLRAEAFF. CDR3 bases: TGTGCCAGCAGTTTAAGTAGGGGGATGGGGCTGAGAGCTGAAGCTTTCTTT.

The V gene is TRBV6-5, the J gene TRBJ1-3; 7 nucleotides align to TRBD1. The CDR3 has 13 amino acids. The germline V gene encodes CDR1 MNHEY and CDR2 SVGAGI. V lost 6 bases to trimming and J lost 4 bases; unmatched junction nucleotides: 3. This chain's CDR3 is CASSKGAGNTIYF. The CDR3 DNA sequence: TGTGCCAGCAGCAAGGGGGCCGGAAACACCATATATTTT.

V usage is TRBV18 and J usage is TRBJ2-1; the match to TRBD2 covers 7 bases. Trimming cost V 6 bases and J 9 bases; bases outside gene matches: 11. The germline CDR1 and CDR2 sequences are KGHSH and LQKENI. The CDR3 sequence is 14 residues long. The CDR3 nucleotides are TGTGCCAGCTCCGACCGCGGGGGTATTGGTGAGCAGTTCTTC. It encodes CASSDRGGIGEQFF.

The chain joins TRBV23-1 to TRBJ1-4; tentatively, D is TRBD1 (5 bases). TRBV23-1 is noted as an ORF with a role that remains uncertain. The CDR3 spans 15 residues. Trimming removed 9 bases from V and 8 bases from J, with 22 bases in between. CDR3 in DNA: TGCGCCAGAATTCCGGGGAGGTCCCAGGGAGAAAAACTGTTTTTT. Its protein is CARIPGRSQGEKLFF.

This rearrangement joins TRBV25-1 to TRBJ1-6; a possible D gene is TRBD1 (6 bases). Germline CDR1 reads MGHDK; CDR2 reads SYGVNS. V dropped 5 bases and J dropped 7 bases, with 12 bases sitting between them. The CDR3 has 14 amino acids. The CDR3, as DNA: TGTGCCAGCAGTCTAAACAGGGTGAATTCACCCCTCCACTTT. Translation gives CASSLNRVNSPLHF.

The chain employs TRBV6-5 and TRBJ1-5, with 10 bases matching TRBD1. Looked up from germline, CDR1 is MNHEY and CDR2 is SVGAGI. The CDR3 contains 13 residues. The V and J ends lost 5 bases and 5 bases, in that order; junction bases with no gene match: 0. The CDR3 DNA reads TGTGCCAGCAGTGGGACAGGGGATCAGCCCCAGCATTTT. Protein product: CASSGTGDQPQHF.

The V and J genes are TRBV11-2 and TRBJ1-1; possibly TRBD1 for D (6 bases). Trimming took 3 bases from V and 1 from J, leaving 9 bases between them. This CDR3 is built from 14 residues. Germline V gives CDR1 SGHAT, CDR2 FQNNGV. The CDR3 region has the DNA TGTGCCAGCAGCTTCGACAGGAGGAACACTGAAGCTTTCTTT. It yields the protein CASSFDRRNTEAFF. Full variable domain (remainder filled in from reference TRBV11-2 and TRBJ1-1): EAGVAQSPRYKIIEKRQSVAFWCNPISGHATLYWYQQILGQGPKLLIQFQNNGVVDDSQLPKDRFSAERLKGVDSTLKIQPAKLEDSAVYLCASSFDRRNTEAFFGQGTRLTVV.

The chain employs TRBV7-6 and TRBJ2-7; 10 bases align to TRBD2. From germline, CDR1 is SGHVS and CDR2 FNYEAQ. Unmatched junction bases numbered 12, after V lost 5 bases and J lost 2 bases. The CDR3 length is 17 residues. In DNA form, the CDR3 reads TGTGCCAGCAGCCCTAGGACTAGCGGAGCCCCCCCCTACGAGCAGTACTTC. This gives the protein CASSPRTSGAPPYEQYF.

V and J are TRBV13 and TRBJ2-7, with 8 bases that match TRBD2. CDR3 length equals 14 residues. Trimming removed 4 bases from V and 6 bases from J; junction bases left unmatched: 8. Germline values: CDR1 PRHDT, CDR2 FYEKMQ (reference sequence). The CDR3 is CASSSGLGGLEQYF. The CDR3 DNA sequence: TGTGCCAGCAGCTCGGGACTAGGAGGGCTCGAGCAGTACTTC.

The chain carries TRBV5-1 and TRBJ2-1; the match to TRBD2 covers 9 bases. CDR3 length equals 15 residues. Trimming took 6 bases from V and 6 from J; bases not matched to a gene: 10. CDR1 and CDR2 (germline): SGHRS, YFSETQ. CDR3 DNA sequence: TGCGCCAGCATCCTAGGTGCGGGAGGGCCCAATGAGCAGTTCTTC. Amino acids: CASILGAGGPNEQFF.

The chain carries TRBV28 and TRBJ1-5, with TRBD1 identical over 7 bases. This CDR3 contains 10 residues. Germline V gene lookup returns CDR1 MDHEN and CDR2 SYDVKM. V lost 8 bases and J lost 16; bases outside the gene matches: 8. CDR3 amino acids: CASGRQGVHF. The CDR3 DNA sequence: TGTGCCAGCGGGAGACAGGGCGTACATTTT.

The gene calls are TRBV19 and TRBJ2-7, with no clear D. V lost 3 bases to trimming and J lost 2 bases, with 14 bases between them. CDR1 is LNHDA and CDR2 is SQIVND in the germline V gene (reference sequence). This CDR3 is 15 amino acids long. This CDR3 reads CASSISFTVAYEQYF. The CDR3 DNA sequence: TGTGCCAGTAGTATCTCCTTCACAGTCGCCTACGAGCAGTACTTC.

The chain has TRBV7-7 and TRBJ2-5; D ambiguous. CDR1 is SSHAT and CDR2 is FNYEAQ in the germline V gene (reference sequence). There are 14 residues in the CDR3. Trimming removed 1 base from V and 3 bases from J, with 9 bases in between. This chain's CDR3 is CASSLGSTKETQYF. Written as DNA, the CDR3 is TGTGCCAGCAGCTTAGGGTCCACTAAAGAGACCCAGTACTTC.

The chain employs TRBV10-3 and TRBJ2-2, with 10 nucleotides matching TRBD1. CDR1 is ENHRY, CDR2 SYGVKD, per germline. With V trimmed by 10 bases and J by 7 bases, 9 bases remained unmatched. This CDR3 has 14 residues. The CDR3 DNA sequence: TGTGCCACCTCCGGGACAGGGGCTATCGGGGAGCTGTTTTTT. It translates to CATSGTGAIGELFF.

This sequence joins TRBV7-6 and TRBJ2-7; the D gene is possibly TRBD2 (5 bases). The V gene lost 5 bases and the J gene lost 7 bases, with 15 bases spanning the gap. The CDR3 sequence is 13 residues long. From germline, CDR1 is SGHVS and CDR2 FNYEAQ. CDR3 protein: CASSKAGGTEQYF. The CDR3 region has the DNA TGTGCCAGCAGCAAAGCTGGAGGTACTGAGCAGTACTTC.

The chain couples TRBV19 to TRBJ1-2, with D perhaps TRBD1 (6 bases). CDR1 and CDR2 (germline): LNHDA, SQIVND (reference sequence). This CDR3 is built from 13 residues. With 1 base removed from V and 3 bases from J, the gap between germline ends came to 6 bases. CDR3 residues: CASSIGTDYGYTF. The CDR3 nucleotides are TGTGCCAGTAGTATAGGGACAGACTATGGCTACACCTTC.

The V gene is TRBV28, the J gene TRBJ1-1, with no clear D. The CDR3 consists of 14 residues. Trimming stripped 3 bases from V and 0 bases from J, with 8 bases between. The germline V gene has CDR1 MDHEN and CDR2 SYDVKM. For the CDR3, the DNA is TGTGCCAGCAGTTTGCGGCGGATGAACACTGAAGCTTTCTTT. Translating gives CASSLRRMNTEAFF. Full variable domain (missing parts from reference TRBV28 and TRBJ1-1): DVKVTQSSRYLVKRTGEKVFLECVQDMDHENMFWYRQDPGLGLRLIYFSYDVKMKEKGDIPEGYSVSREKKERFSLILESASTNQTSMYLCASSLRRMNTEAFFGQGTRLTVV.

The chain couples TRBV6-1 to TRBJ1-6, with 9 bases matching TRBD1. Trimming took 4 bases from V and 6 from J; bases not matched to a gene: 4. CDR1 and CDR2 from the germline V gene are MNHNS and SASEGT. This CDR3 comprises 15 residues. The CDR3 nucleotides read TGTGCCAGCAGTGGGGACAGGGCGGTTAATTCACCCCTCCACTTT. It translates to CASSGDRAVNSPLHF.

V is TRBV28 and J is TRBJ2-7; 11 bases are shared with TRBD1. Looked up from germline, CDR1 is MDHEN and CDR2 is SYDVKM. The CDR3 runs to 15 residues. V was clipped by 5 bases and J by 3 bases; unmatched bases: 6. DNA of the CDR3: TGTGCCAGCAGTCCCCCGGGACAGGGGGTCTACGAGCAGTACTTC. Amino acid sequence: CASSPPGQGVYEQYF.